This TCR beta chain originates from a study of cytomegalovirus exposure and HLA in healthy donors. Donors were ostensibly healthy at sampling, although undocumented immune exposures were probable. It was with 60 Vbeta and 13 Jbeta primers that the PCR ran. Some clones are missing from TCRdb's copy, which holds only in-frame ones; the method was immunoSEQ multiplex PCR. The sample lists over 85,000 clones, 6% to 9% occurring once. This CDR3 has 19 amino acids. V dropped 6 bases and J dropped 0; count of bases not matched to a gene: 16. The germline V gene has CDR1 SGHAT and CDR2 FQNNGV. Comments on this clone: Its antigen is unidentified.

Study observations and caveats: Under in vitro conditions, three CMV-associated chains were confirmed as specific for CMV antigens. HLA-A and HLA-B allele assignments for most subjects were reportedly predicted accurately using TCR beta sequences.

The rearrangement joins TRBV11-2 to TRBJ2-2, with 7 positions matching TRBD1. Material: PBMCs. This TCR derives from a man aged 45 to 65 in good health and CMV-seronegative. This CDR3 reads CASRFGRWDRDPNTGELFF. In DNA form, the CDR3 reads TGTGCCAGCAGGTTCGGAAGGTGGGACAGAGATCCGAACACCGGGGAGCTGTTTTTT.